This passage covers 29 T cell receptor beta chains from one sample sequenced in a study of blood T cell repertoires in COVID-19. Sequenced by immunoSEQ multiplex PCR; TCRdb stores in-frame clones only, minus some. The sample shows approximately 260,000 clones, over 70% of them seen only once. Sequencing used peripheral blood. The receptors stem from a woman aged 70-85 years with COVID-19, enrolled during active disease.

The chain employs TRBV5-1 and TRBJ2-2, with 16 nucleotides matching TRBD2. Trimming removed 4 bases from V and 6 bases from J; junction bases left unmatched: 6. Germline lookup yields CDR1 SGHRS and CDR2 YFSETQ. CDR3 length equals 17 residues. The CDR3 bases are TGCGCCAGCAGCCTGGGACTAGCGGGAGGGCCCTCCGGGGAGCTGTTTTTT. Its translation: CASSLGLAGGPSGELFF.

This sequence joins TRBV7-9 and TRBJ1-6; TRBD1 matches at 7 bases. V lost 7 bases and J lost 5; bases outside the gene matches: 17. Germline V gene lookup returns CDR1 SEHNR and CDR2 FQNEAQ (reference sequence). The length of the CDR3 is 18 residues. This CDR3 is CASTYPTGAVKNNSPLHF. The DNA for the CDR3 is TGTGCCAGCACCTATCCTACAGGGGCCGTAAAGAATAATTCACCCCTCCACTTT.

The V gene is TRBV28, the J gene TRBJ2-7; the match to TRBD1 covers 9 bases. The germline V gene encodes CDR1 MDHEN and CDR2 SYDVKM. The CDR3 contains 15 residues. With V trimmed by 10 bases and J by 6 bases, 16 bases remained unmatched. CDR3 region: CATLSHGTGHAEQYF. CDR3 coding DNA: TGTGCCACCCTCTCCCACGGGACAGGGCATGCCGAGCAGTACTTC.

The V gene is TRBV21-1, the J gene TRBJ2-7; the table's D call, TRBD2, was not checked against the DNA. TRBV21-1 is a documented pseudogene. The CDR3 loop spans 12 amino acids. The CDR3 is CASSNRGYEQYF. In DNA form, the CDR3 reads TGTGCCAGCAGCAATCGGGGTTACGAGCAGTACTTC.

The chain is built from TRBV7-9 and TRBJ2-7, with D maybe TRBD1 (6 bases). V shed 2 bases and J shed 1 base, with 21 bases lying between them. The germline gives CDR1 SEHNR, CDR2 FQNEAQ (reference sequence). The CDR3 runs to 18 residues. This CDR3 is CASSLLPTPAGQSYEQYF. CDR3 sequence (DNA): TGTGCCAGCAGCTTACTTCCCACTCCCGCTGGACAGTCCTACGAGCAGTACTTC.

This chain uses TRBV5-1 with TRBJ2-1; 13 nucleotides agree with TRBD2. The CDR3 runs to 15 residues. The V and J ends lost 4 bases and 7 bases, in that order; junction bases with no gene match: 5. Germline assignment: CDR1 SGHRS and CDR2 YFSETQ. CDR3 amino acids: CASSHGTSGTNEQFF. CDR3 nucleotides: TGCGCCAGCAGCCACGGGACTAGCGGGACAAATGAGCAGTTCTTC.

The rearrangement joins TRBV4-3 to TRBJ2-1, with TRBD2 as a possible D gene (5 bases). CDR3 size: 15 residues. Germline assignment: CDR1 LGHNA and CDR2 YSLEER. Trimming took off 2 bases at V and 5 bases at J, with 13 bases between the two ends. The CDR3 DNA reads TGCGCCAGCAGCCAAAGTGGAACGGGAAACAATGAGCAGTTCTTC. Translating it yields CASSQSGTGNNEQFF.

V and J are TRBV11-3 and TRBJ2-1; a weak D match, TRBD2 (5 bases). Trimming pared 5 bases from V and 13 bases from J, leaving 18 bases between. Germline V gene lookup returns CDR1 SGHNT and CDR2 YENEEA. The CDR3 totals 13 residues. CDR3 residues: CASSLIYLAIQFF. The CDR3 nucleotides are TGTGCCAGCAGCCTGATTTATCTAGCTATTCAGTTCTTC. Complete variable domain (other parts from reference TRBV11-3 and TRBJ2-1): EAGVVQSPRYKIIEKKQPVAFWCNPISGHNTLYWYLQNLGQGPELLIRYENEEAVDDSQLPKDRFSAERLKGVDSTLKIQPAELGDSAVYLCASSLIYLAIQFFGPGTRLTVL.

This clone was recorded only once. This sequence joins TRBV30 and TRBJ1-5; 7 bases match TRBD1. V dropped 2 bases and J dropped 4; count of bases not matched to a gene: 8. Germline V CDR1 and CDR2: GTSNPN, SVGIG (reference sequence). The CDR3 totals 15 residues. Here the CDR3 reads CAWSTPPGQNQPQHF. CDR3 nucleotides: TGTGCCTGGAGTACTCCTCCGGGACAGAATCAGCCCCAGCATTTT.

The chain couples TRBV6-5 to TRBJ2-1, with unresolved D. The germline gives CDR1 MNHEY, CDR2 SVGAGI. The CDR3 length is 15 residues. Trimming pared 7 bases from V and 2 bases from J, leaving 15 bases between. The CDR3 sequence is CASTLFPQAYNEQFF. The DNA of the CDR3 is TGTGCCAGCACACTGTTCCCCCAAGCCTACAATGAGCAGTTCTTC.

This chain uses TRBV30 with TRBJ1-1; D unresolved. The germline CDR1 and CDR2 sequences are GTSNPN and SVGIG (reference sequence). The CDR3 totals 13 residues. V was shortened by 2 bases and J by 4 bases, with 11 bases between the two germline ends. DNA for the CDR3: TGTGCCTGGAGTCCCGGGATCGGCACTGAAGCTTTCTTT. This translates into CAWSPGIGTEAFF.

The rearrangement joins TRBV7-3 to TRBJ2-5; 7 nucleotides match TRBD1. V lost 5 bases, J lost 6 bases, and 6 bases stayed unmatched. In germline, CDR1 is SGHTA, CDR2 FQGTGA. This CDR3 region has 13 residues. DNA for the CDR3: TGTGCCAGCAGCCCGAGGGGGCAAAAGACCCAGTACTTC. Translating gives CASSPRGQKTQYF.

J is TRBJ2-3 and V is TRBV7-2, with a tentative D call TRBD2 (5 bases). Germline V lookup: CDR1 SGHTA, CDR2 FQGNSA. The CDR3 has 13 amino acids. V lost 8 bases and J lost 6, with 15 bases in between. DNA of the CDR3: TGTGCCAGCGAGAGAGGGATCATGGATACGCAGTATTTT. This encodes CASERGIMDTQYF.

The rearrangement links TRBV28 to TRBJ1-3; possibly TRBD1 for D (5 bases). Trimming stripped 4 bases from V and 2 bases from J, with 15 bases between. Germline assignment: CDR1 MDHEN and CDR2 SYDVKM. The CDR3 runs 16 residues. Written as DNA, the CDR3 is TGTGCCAGCAGTTCCAGGATCCAGGGTACTGGAAACACCATATATTTT. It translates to CASSSRIQGTGNTIYF.

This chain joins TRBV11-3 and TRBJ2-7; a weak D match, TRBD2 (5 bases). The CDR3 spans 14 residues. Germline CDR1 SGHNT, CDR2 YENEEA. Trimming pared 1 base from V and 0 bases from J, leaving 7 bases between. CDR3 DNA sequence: TGTGCCAGCAGCTTAGCCGACTACTCCTACGAGCAGTACTTC. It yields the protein CASSLADYSYEQYF.

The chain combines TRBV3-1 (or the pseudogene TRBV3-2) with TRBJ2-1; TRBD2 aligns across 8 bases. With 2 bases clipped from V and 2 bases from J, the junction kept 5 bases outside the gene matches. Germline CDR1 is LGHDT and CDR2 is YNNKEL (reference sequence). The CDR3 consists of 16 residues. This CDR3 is CASSQQPGLAYNEQFF. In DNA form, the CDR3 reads TGTGCCAGCAGCCAACAACCGGGACTAGCCTACAATGAGCAGTTCTTC.

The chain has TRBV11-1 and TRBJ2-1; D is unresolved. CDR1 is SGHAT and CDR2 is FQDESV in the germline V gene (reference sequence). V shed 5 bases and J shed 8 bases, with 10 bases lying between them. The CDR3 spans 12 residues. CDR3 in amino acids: CASSPLHYEQFF. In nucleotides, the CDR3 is TGTGCCAGCAGCCCACTACACTATGAGCAGTTCTTC.

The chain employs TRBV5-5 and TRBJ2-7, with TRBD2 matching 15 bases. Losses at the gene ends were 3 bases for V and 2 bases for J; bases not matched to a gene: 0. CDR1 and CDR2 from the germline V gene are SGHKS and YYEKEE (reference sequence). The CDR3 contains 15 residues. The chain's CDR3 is CASSWTSGRAYEQYF. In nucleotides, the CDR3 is TGTGCCAGCAGCTGGACTAGCGGGAGGGCCTACGAGCAGTACTTC.

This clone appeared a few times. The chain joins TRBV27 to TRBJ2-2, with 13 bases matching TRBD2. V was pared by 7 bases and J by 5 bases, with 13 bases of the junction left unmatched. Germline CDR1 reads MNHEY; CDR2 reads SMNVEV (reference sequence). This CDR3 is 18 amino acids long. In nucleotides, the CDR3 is TGTGCCAGCAAGGACCGGACTAGCGGGAGTTTGGATACCGGGGAGCTGTTTTTT. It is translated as CASKDRTSGSLDTGELFF.

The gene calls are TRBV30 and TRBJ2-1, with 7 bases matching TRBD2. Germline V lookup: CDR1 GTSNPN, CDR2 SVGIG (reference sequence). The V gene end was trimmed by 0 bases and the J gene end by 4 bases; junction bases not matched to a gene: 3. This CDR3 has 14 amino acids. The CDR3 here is CAWSVKGGYNEQFF. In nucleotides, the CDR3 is TGTGCCTGGAGTGTAAAGGGAGGGTACAATGAGCAGTTCTTC.

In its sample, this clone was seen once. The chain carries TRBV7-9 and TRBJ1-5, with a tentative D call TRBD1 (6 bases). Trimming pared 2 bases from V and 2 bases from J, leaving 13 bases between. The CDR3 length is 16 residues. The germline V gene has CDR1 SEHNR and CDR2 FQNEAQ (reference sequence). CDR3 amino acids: CASSLQGLGGNQPQHF. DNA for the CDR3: TGTGCCAGCAGCTTACAGGGGCTGGGTGGCAATCAGCCCCAGCATTTT.

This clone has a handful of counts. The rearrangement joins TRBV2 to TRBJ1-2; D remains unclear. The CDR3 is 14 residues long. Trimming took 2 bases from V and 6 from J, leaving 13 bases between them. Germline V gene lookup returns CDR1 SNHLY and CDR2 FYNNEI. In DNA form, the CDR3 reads TGTGCCAGCAGTGAAATGGGAGATGAAGATGGCTACACCTTC. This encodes CASSEMGDEDGYTF.

CDR3 nucleotides: TGTGCCAGCAGTCGACAGGTGAGCTCCTACAATGAGCAGTTCTTC. Protein: CASSRQVSSYNEQFF. The rearrangement links TRBV6-5 to TRBJ2-1; D is possibly TRBD1 (6 bases). The CDR3 consists of 15 residues. The V gene's germline CDR1 is MNHEY and CDR2 SVGAGI. V was shortened by 5 bases and J by 0 bases, with 11 bases between the two germline ends.

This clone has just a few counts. CDR3 sequence: CASSLNYGQNPYGYTF. Here the CDR3 DNA reads TGTGCCAGCAGTCTCAATTACGGACAGAACCCTTATGGCTACACCTTC. The rearrangement joins TRBV27 to TRBJ1-2; D perhaps matches TRBD1 (6 bases). Trimming cost V 5 bases and J 5 bases, with 21 bases left between them. From germline, CDR1 is MNHEY and CDR2 SMNVEV (reference sequence). CDR3 length equals 16 residues.

The CDR3 region has the DNA TGCGCCAGCAGCTGGGACAGAAGAGATACGCAGTATTTT. Its protein is CASSWDRRDTQYF. The chain is built from TRBV5-1 and TRBJ2-3, with 7 nucleotides matching TRBD1. Germline loops: CDR1 SGHRS, CDR2 YFSETQ. V trimming: 3 bases; J trimming: 5 bases; junction bases outside the gene matches: 3. This CDR3 comprises 13 residues.

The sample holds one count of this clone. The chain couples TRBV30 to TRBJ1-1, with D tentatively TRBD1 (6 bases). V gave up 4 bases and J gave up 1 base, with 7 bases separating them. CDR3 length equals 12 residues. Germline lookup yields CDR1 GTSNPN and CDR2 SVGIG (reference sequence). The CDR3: CAWIRGNTEAFF. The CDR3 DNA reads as TGTGCCTGGATCAGGGGGAACACTGAAGCTTTCTTT.

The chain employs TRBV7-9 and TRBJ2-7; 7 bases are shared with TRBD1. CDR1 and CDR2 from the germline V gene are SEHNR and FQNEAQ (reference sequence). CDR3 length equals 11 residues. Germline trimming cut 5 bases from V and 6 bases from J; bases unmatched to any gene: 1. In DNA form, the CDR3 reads TGTGCCAGCAGCAACAGGGGCGAGCAGTACTTC. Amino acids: CASSNRGEQYF.

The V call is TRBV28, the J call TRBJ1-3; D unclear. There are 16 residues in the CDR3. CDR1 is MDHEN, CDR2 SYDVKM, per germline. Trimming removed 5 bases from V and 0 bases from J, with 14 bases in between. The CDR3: CASSSDSSDSGNTIYF. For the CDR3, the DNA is TGTGCCAGCAGTAGCGACTCCTCAGACTCTGGAAACACCATATATTTT.

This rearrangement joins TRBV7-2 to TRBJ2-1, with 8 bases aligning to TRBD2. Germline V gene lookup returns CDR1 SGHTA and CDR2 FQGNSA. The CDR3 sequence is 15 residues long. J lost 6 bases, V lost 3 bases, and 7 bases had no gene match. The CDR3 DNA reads TGTGCCAGCAGCTTCAGCGGGAGTGGTAGCAATGAGCAGTTCTTC. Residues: CASSFSGSGSNEQFF.